The rows below give T cell receptor beta chains drawn from one sample of a study of STAT5B mutations in CD4+ large granular lymphocyte leukemia. Here immunoSEQ multiplex PCR was the method, and the copy in TCRdb shows in-frame clones only, minus some. The table records tens of thousands of clones, about 74% of them present only once. Sequencing used CD4+ T cells from blood buffy coats. The receptors stem from a human donor in good health. Both conserved end residues are part of each CDR3. The D gene is left open where the match is weak. Clone sizes are given selectively: once, few, many, or a class where the clone is expanded.

abundance	v_gene	d_gene	j_gene	CDR3nt	CDR3aa
-	TRBV6-1	-	TRBJ1-3	TGTGCCAGCAGTGAACCAGTTAATTCTGGAAACACCATATATTTT	CASSEPVNSGNTIYF
-	TRBV2	-	TRBJ1-1	TGTGCCAGCAGTGAGGGTACAGGGAGGGGCACTGAAGCTTTCTTT	CASSEGTGRGTEAFF
-	TRBV18	-	TRBJ1-4	TGTGCCAGCTCACCGGGACAATCGGAAAAACTGTTTTTT	CASSPGQSEKLFF
-	TRBV11-2	-	TRBJ2-7	TGTGCCAGCAGCTTAGAAGGACAGAACCCCTACGAGCAGTACTTC	CASSLEGQNPYEQYF
-	TRBV5-1	TRBD2	TRBJ2-3	TGCGCCAGCAGCGCTAGCGGGGAAAGAACAGATACGCAGTATTTT	CASSASGERTDTQYF
-	TRBV9	-	TRBJ1-2	TGTGCCAGCAGCGGAGTGGGGGACCTAAACTATGGCTACACCTTC	CASSGVGDLNYGYTF
-	TRBV10-3	TRBD1	TRBJ1-4	TGTGCCACCGCCCCCAGGGGGCAGGGTGAAAAACTGTTTTTT	CATAPRGQGEKLFF
once	TRBV30	TRBD2	TRBJ2-1	TGTGCCTGGAGGCCGGGACTAGCGGGGGGGAGCTCCTACAATGAGCAGTTCTTC	CAWRPGLAGGSSYNEQFF
-	TRBV19	-	TRBJ2-2	TGTGCCACTGCCCCGCGGGACCCCGAGGGGGGCGGGGAGCTGTTTTTT	CATAPRDPEGGGELFF
-	TRBV6-6	-	TRBJ2-1	TGTGCCACCTCGGGTGGAGAGCAGTTCTTC	CATSGGEQFF
-	TRBV7-8	-	TRBJ1-2	TGTGCCAGCAGCCCATCGGAGGGTAACTATGGCTACACCTTC	CASSPSEGNYGYTF
-	TRBV5-4	TRBD1	TRBJ1-2	TGTGCCAGCAGCGGTGGGACAGGGCCTAGAATTAACTATGGCTACACCTTC	CASSGGTGPRINYGYTF
-	TRBV5-1	TRBD2	TRBJ2-3	TGCGCCAGCAGACGGGGGGTGGACGCAGATACGCAGTATTTT	CASRRGVDADTQYF
once	TRBV7-9	TRBD1	TRBJ1-5	TGTGCCAGCAGCAAACAGGGGCCCGGAGAGCCCCAGCATTTT	CASSKQGPGEPQHF
-	TRBV28	-	TRBJ1-2	TGTGCCAGCATTACGCGGGGGGCGGTGGGCTACACCTTC	CASITRGAVGYTF
-	TRBV25-1	TRBD1	TRBJ1-2	TGTGCCAGCACCGACAGGGACTCGTACGGCTACACCTTC	CASTDRDSYGYTF
few	TRBV6-1	TRBD1	TRBJ1-1	TGTGCCAGCAGAGAAACAGGGGAAACTGAAGCTTTCTTT	CASRETGETEAFF
-	TRBV7-2	TRBD2	TRBJ2-1	TGTGCCAGCAGCTTAGATAGAGCGGGGGAGCAGTTCTTC	CASSLDRAGEQFF
-	TRBV11-3	TRBD2	TRBJ2-5	TGTGCCAGCAGCTTAGGCGCCCTAGCGGCCCAAGAGACCCAGTACTTC	CASSLGALAAQETQYF
-	TRBV19	TRBD1	TRBJ1-1	TGTGCCAGTAGTACCTCTTACCGACAGGGTGGGCCTGAAGCTTTCTTT	CASSTSYRQGGPEAFF
-	TRBV11-3	TRBD1	TRBJ2-1	TGTGCCAGCAGCTTACAAATGCAGGGGGCGCACAATGAGCAGTTCTTC	CASSLQMQGAHNEQFF
-	TRBV19	TRBD1	TRBJ1-2	TGTGCCAGTAGTAGCGCCCGACAGGGGGCCGGTTATGGCTACACCTTC	CASSSARQGAGYGYTF
-	TRBV19	-	TRBJ1-1	TGTGCCAGTAGTAAAGGAGGGGGGCGGTTTAACACTGAAGCTTTCTTT	CASSKGGGRFNTEAFF
-	TRBV28	TRBD1	TRBJ1-6	TGTGCCAGCAGTTCAACCGGGACAGGGGTGTCACCCCTCCACTTT	CASSSTGTGVSPLHF
few	TRBV2	-	TRBJ2-3	TGTGCCAGCAGCCGTTCCGCCACAGATACGCAGTATTTT	CASSRSATDTQYF
-	TRBV21-1	-	TRBJ1-5	TGTGCCAGCAGCTCACTGGAACCCCTATCGAGCAATCAGCCCCAGCATTTT	CASSSLEPLSSNQPQHF
-	TRBV6-5	-	TRBJ1-6	TGTGCCAGCAGTTACTCCGCAGGGGAATCACCCCTCCACTTT	CASSYSAGESPLHF
-	TRBV9	TRBD2	TRBJ2-5	TGTGCCAGCAGCCCCTCGGGAGGGCGAGAGACCCAGTACTTC	CASSPSGGRETQYF
-	TRBV21-1	-	TRBJ2-5	TGTGCCAGCAGCCGGCCCGGGACTAGGGGAGTTCGTTACCAAGAGACCCAGTACTTC	CASSRPGTRGVRYQETQYF
-	TRBV4-1	-	TRBJ1-5	TGCGCCAGCAGCCCCGATTCGGGGGCGAGGGCGAATCAGCCCCAGCATTTT	CASSPDSGARANQPQHF
-	TRBV5-1	-	TRBJ1-4	TGCGCCAGCAGCTTGGGAGGACAAGTTGAAAAACTGTTTTTT	CASSLGGQVEKLFF
-	TRBV18	-	TRBJ1-1	TGTGCCAGCTCACCGTGGACACACGGAGGCACTGAAGCTTTCTTT	CASSPWTHGGTEAFF
-	TRBV23-1	-	TRBJ1-5	TGCGCGCGCCTTGGGGGTAGCAATCAGCCCCAGCATTTT	CARLGGSNQPQHF
few	TRBV6-5	TRBD1	TRBJ1-1	TGTGCCAGCAGTTACCGCAGGGGGGGCGAAGCTTTCTTT	CASSYRRGGEAFF
few	TRBV19	-	TRBJ1-6	TGTGCCAGTAGTACCTGGCAGAGAAATTCACCCCTCCACTTT	CASSTWQRNSPLHF
-	TRBV29-1	-	TRBJ1-2	TGCAGCGTTGAAGTAGGGAGAGGCATAGGAGTAGATGGCTACACCTTC	CSVEVGRGIGVDGYTF
few	TRBV10-1	-	TRBJ1-2	TGCGCCAGCAGTGAATCTGCCGGGGCGGCGGGCGGCTACACCTTC	CASSESAGAAGGYTF
-	TRBV29-1	-	TRBJ2-6	TGCAGCGTTTTTCTCTCTGGGGCCAACGTCCTGACTTTC	CSVFLSGANVLTF
-	TRBV7-3	-	TRBJ1-2	TGTGCCAGCAGCTTAACCGGGATCACAGGGAGTGGCTACACCTTC	CASSLTGITGSGYTF
-	TRBV28	TRBD1	TRBJ2-7	TGTGCCAGCAGAAAAACAGGGGGCGACGAGCAGTACTTC	CASRKTGGDEQYF
-	TRBV28	TRBD2	TRBJ2-2	TGTGCCAGCGGACGGTGGGGCGGGAGCACCGGGGAGCTGTTTTTT	CASGRWGGSTGELFF
-	TRBV21-1	-	TRBJ1-4	TGTGCCAGCAGCAAAGCTAAAGTAACGGGACAGGGCGGAGAAACTAATGAAAAACTGTTTTTT	CASSKAKVTGQGGETNEKLFF
-	TRBV6-5	-	TRBJ1-6	TGTGCCAGCGGTCCCCGGCCCTATAATTCACCCCTCCACTTT	CASGPRPYNSPLHF
-	TRBV11-2	TRBD1	TRBJ1-1	TGTGCCAGCAGCGGTCAGGGGGACAACTTAGCTTTCTTT	CASSGQGDNLAFF
-	TRBV2	TRBD2	TRBJ2-5	TGTGCCAGCAGCGGCGGGACTAGCGGGGGTAGGGGAGAGACCCAGTACTTC	CASSGGTSGGRGETQYF
-	TRBV5-5	-	TRBJ1-2	TGTGCCAGCAGCTTTAACAGCTGGGAGCATTATGGCTACACCTTC	CASSFNSWEHYGYTF
once	TRBV7-2	TRBD1	TRBJ1-1	TGTGCCAGCAGCTTAACCCTCAGGGGGCCCGGGGCTGAAGCTTTCTTT	CASSLTLRGPGAEAFF